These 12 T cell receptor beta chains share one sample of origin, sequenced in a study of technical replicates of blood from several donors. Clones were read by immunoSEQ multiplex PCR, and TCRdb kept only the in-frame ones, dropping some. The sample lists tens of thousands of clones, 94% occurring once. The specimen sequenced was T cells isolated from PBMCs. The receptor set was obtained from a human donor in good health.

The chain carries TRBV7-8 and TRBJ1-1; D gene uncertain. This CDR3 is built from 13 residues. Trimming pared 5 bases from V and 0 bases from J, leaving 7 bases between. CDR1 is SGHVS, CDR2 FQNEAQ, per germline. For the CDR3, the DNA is TGTGCCAGCAGCAATAGAATGAACACTGAAGCTTTCTTT. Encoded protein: CASSNRMNTEAFF.

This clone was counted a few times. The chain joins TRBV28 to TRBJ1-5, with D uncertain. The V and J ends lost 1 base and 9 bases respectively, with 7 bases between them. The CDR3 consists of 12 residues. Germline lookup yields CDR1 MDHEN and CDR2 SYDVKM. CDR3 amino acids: CASSLLRGPQHF. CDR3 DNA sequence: TGTGCCAGCAGTTTATTACGGGGGCCCCAGCATTTT. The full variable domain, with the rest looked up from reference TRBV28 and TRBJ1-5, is DVKVTQSSRYLVKRTGEKVFLECVQDMDHENMFWYRQDPGLGLRLIYFSYDVKMKEKGDIPEGYSVSREKKERFSLILESASTNQTSMYLCASSLLRGPQHFGDGTRLSIL.

DNA for the CDR3: TGTGCCTGGAAACGGCGGGCCTTTATGAACACTGAAGCTTTCTTT. Translated: CAWKRRAFMNTEAFF. The chain couples TRBV30 to TRBJ1-1; D unclear. The ends were cut back, 4 bases at V and 0 bases at J, with 15 bases in the middle. Germline CDR1 reads GTSNPN; CDR2 reads SVGIG (reference sequence). The CDR3 extends over 15 amino acids.

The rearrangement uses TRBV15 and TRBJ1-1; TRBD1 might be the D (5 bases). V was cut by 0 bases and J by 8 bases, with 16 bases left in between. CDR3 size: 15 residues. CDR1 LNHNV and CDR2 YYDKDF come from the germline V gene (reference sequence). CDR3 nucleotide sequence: TGTGCCACCAGCAGAGAGTTCGTAGGGGCGAGGGAAGCTTTCTTT. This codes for CATSREFVGAREAFF.

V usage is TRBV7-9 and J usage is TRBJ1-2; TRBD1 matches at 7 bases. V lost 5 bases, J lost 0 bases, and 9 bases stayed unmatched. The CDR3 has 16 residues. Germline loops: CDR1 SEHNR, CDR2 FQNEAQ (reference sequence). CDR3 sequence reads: CASSLSPGTANYGYTF. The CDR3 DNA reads TGTGCCAGCAGCCTAAGTCCCGGGACAGCTAACTATGGCTACACCTTC.

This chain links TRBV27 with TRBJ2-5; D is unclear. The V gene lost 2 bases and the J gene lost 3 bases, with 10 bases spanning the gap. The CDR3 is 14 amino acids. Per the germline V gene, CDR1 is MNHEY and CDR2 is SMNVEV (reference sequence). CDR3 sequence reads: CASSLVSPKETQYF. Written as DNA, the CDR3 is TGTGCCAGCAGTTTAGTCAGTCCGAAAGAGACCCAGTACTTC.

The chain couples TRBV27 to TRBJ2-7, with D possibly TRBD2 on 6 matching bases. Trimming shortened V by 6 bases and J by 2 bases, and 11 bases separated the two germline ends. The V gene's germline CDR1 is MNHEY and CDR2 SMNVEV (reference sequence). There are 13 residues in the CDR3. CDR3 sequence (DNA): TGTGCCAGCAGGGGGACTCTTGCCTACGAGCAGTACTTC. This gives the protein CASRGTLAYEQYF.

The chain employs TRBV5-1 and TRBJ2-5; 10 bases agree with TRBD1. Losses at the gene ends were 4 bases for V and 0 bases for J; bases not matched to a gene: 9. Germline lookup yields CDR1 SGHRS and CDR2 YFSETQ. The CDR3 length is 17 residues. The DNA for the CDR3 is TGCGCCAGCAGCCCCGCGGGACAGGGGATGTACCAAGAGACCCAGTACTTC. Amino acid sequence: CASSPAGQGMYQETQYF.

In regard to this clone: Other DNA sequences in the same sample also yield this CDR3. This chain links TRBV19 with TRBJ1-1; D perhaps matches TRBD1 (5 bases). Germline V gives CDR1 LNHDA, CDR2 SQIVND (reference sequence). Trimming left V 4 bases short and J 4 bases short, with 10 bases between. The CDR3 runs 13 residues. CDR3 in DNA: TGTGCCAGTAGTACTCAGGGAGGCACTGAAGCTTTCTTT. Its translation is CASSTQGGTEAFF.

In nucleotides, the CDR3 is TGTGCCAGCATCGACCAGGGGAACTATGGCTACACCTTC. Amino acids: CASIDQGNYGYTF. The chain is built from TRBV2 and TRBJ1-2; a possible D gene is TRBD1 (6 bases). V lost 7 bases to trimming and J lost 2 bases, with 11 bases between them. Germline-derived CDR1 and CDR2 are SNHLY and FYNNEI. CDR3 length: 13 amino acids. The complete variable domain, with remaining parts taken from reference TRBV2 and TRBJ1-2, reads EPEVTQTPSHQVTQMGQEVILRCVPISNHLYFYWYRQILGQKVEFLVSFYNNEISEKSEIFDDQFSVERPDGSNFTLKIRSTKLEDSAMYFCASIDQGNYGYTFGSGTRLTVV.

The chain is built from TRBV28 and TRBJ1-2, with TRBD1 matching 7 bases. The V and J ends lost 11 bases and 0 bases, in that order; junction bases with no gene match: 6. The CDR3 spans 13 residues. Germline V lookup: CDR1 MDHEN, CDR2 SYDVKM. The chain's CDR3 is CAGRQGSNYGYTF. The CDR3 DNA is TGTGCCGGACGACAGGGCTCTAACTATGGCTACACCTTC.

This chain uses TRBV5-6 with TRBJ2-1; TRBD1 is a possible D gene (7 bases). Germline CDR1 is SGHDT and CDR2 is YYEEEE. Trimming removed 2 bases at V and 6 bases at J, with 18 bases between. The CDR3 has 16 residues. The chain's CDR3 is CASSFLQGSGANEQFF. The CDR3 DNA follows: TGTGCCAGCAGCTTCCTACAGGGGTCGGGGGCCAATGAGCAGTTCTTC.